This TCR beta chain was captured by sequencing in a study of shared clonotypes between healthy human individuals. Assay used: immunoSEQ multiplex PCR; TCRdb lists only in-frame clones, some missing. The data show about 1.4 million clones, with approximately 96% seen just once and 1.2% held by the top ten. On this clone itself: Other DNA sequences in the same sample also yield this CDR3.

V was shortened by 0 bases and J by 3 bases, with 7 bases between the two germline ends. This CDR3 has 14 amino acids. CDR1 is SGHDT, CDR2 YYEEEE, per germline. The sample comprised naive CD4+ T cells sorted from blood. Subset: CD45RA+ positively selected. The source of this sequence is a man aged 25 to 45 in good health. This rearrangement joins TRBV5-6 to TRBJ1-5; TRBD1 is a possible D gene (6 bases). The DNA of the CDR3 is TGTGCCAGCAGCTTGGGACAGGTCAATCAGCCCCAGCATTTT. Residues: CASSLGQVNQPQHF.